A selection of T cell receptor beta chains follows, all from one sample in a study of CD8 T cells in Susac syndrome. TCRdb analysed the immunoSEQ multiplex PCR reads with MiXCR anew, one entry per CDR3 protein. Here the sample spans more than 55,000 distinct CDR3 sequences, nearly 96% being singletons. Sequencing used CD4+ T cells from PBMCs. The origin of the receptors is a human donor with multiple sclerosis. Each CDR3 is given with its conserved first and last residue. Each record gives: D gene, V gene, J gene, clone size, CDR3 protein, CDR3 DNA. D genes are given only for firm matches. Some rows mark clone size as missing; the rest say once, few, many or name a class of expanded clone.

>.|TRBV30|TRBJ2-7|.
CAWSAGPRHEQYF
TGTGCCTGGAGTGCCGGACCTAGGCACGAGCAGTACTTC
>TRBD2|TRBV20-1|TRBJ2-3|.
CSATKRGSTDTQYF
TGCAGTGCTACCAAGCGGGGCAGCACAGATACGCAGTATTTT
>.|TRBV4-3|TRBJ1-2|.
CASSLTVVNSNYGYTF
TGCGCCAGCAGCCTGACCGTGGTAAACTCTAACTATGGCTACACCTTC
>.|TRBV12-3/TRBV12-4|TRBJ1-2|.
CASSLRGTERGYTF
TGTGCCAGCAGTTTGCGAGGGACGGAGCGTGGCTACACCTTC
>.|TRBV11-3|TRBJ1-1|.
CASSLGPREAFF
TGTGCCAGCAGCTTAGGTCCTAGAGAAGCTTTCTTT
>TRBD2|TRBV3-1|TRBJ2-7|.
CASSRTSGAYEQYF
TGTGCCAGCAGCCGGACTAGCGGAGCCTACGAGCAGTACTTC
>.|TRBV3-1|TRBJ1-5|.
CASSPGGGGNQPQHF
TGTGCCAGCAGCCCCGGTGGGGGGGGCAATCAGCCCCAGCATTTT
>.|TRBV29-1|TRBJ1-1|once
CSVGQGGNTEAFF
TGCAGCGTTGGACAAGGAGGGAACACTGAAGCTTTCTTT
>TRBD1|TRBV13|TRBJ2-6|.
CASSSVRDRFSSGANVLTF
TGTGCCAGCAGCTCAGTCCGGGACAGGTTCTCCTCTGGGGCCAACGTCCTGACTTTC
>.|TRBV7-8|TRBJ2-7|.
CASSLANTASYEQYF
TGTGCCAGCAGCTTAGCTAACACCGCCTCCTACGAGCAGTACTTC
>.|TRBV10-2|TRBJ1-5|.
CASSFRGQGNQPQHF
TGCGCCAGCAGTTTTCGGGGGCAGGGCAATCAGCCCCAGCATTTT
>TRBD1|TRBV28|TRBJ1-2|.
CASTSMMGDRGDYGYTF
TGTGCCAGCACCTCAATGATGGGGGACAGGGGGGACTATGGCTACACCTTC
>TRBD1|TRBV6-6|TRBJ1-2|.
CASRSGQGLSYTF
TGTGCCAGCAGATCCGGACAGGGACTTAGCTACACCTTC
>.|TRBV4-3|TRBJ2-6|.
CASSQDPPGSGANVLTF
TGCGCCAGCAGCCAAGATCCCCCCGGCTCTGGGGCCAACGTCCTGACTTTC
>.|TRBV20-1|TRBJ1-1|.
CSARRDSTEAFF
TGCAGTGCTCGACGAGACAGCACTGAAGCTTTCTTT
>.|TRBV20-1|TRBJ2-5|.
CSASSTSEGETQYF
TGCAGTGCTAGTTCTACTAGTGAGGGGGAGACCCAGTACTTC
>.|TRBV12-3/TRBV12-4|TRBJ1-5|.
CASNLAGGVEQPQHF
TGTGCCAGCAACTTGGCTGGGGGCGTAGAACAGCCCCAGCATTTT
>.|TRBV12-3/TRBV12-4|TRBJ2-5|.
CASSKLSETQYF
TGTGCCAGCAGCAAGCTTAGCGAGACCCAGTACTTC
>TRBD1|TRBV7-3|TRBJ2-2|.
CASSPQGAKGELFF
TGTGCCAGCAGCCCACAGGGGGCTAAAGGGGAGCTGTTTTTT
>.|TRBV3-1|TRBJ2-2|.
CASRLQGLNTGELFF
TGTGCCAGCAGGTTACAGGGACTCAACACCGGGGAGCTGTTTTTT
>.|TRBV30|TRBJ2-1|.
CAWKLRAGLSYNEQFF
TGTGCCTGGAAACTCCGAGCGGGCCTCTCCTACAATGAGCAGTTCTTC
>TRBD1|TRBV20-1|TRBJ2-7|.
CSAPTSGTARNEQYF
TGCAGTGCTCCTACGTCCGGGACAGCCAGGAACGAGCAGTACTTC
>.|TRBV6-5|TRBJ2-5|.
CASSYVGGQETQYF
TGTGCCAGCAGTTACGTGGGGGGCCAAGAGACCCAGTACTTC
>.|TRBV7-9|TRBJ2-3|.
CASSIESPRGGTDTQYF
TGTGCCAGCAGTATAGAGTCCCCGCGGGGCGGCACAGATACGCAGTATTTT
>TRBD2|TRBV20-1|TRBJ2-1|.
CSAPTSGGGNEQFF
TGCAGTGCCCCGACTAGCGGGGGGGGCAATGAGCAGTTCTTC
>.|TRBV27|TRBJ2-7|.
CASSLLGGQSNGEQYF
TGTGCCAGCAGTTTATTGGGGGGACAGAGCAACGGCGAGCAGTACTTC
>.|TRBV29-1|TRBJ1-2|.
CSVGGGWRGYTF
TGCAGCGTTGGGGGAGGGTGGCGCGGCTACACCTTC
>TRBD1|TRBV7-2|TRBJ1-2|.
CASSSSGTGINYGYTF
TGTGCCAGCAGCTCGTCCGGGACAGGGATTAACTATGGCTACACCTTC
>TRBD1|TRBV5-4|TRBJ1-2|.
CASSLKGDSRLYTF
TGTGCCAGCAGCTTGAAGGGGGACAGCCGCCTCTACACCTTC
>TRBD2|TRBV29-1|TRBJ2-3|.
CSVVLVGGDTQYF
TGCAGCGTTGTGCTCGTGGGGGGGGATACGCAGTATTTT
>.|TRBV7-2|TRBJ2-5|.
CASSRGPTEQETQYF
TGTGCCAGCAGCCGGGGGCCTACCGAACAAGAGACCCAGTACTTC
>TRBD1|TRBV6-6|TRBJ2-2|.
CASSLGQGNSGELFF
TGTGCCAGCAGCCTCGGACAGGGAAACTCCGGGGAGCTGTTTTTT
>.|TRBV5-4|TRBJ1-4|once
CASGFSGPNEKLFF
TGTGCCAGCGGATTTTCCGGTCCTAATGAAAAACTGTTTTTT
>.|TRBV12-3/TRBV12-4|TRBJ2-5|.
CASSQGPAWGTQYF
TGTGCCAGCAGTCAGGGACCGGCGTGGGGGACCCAGTACTTC
>.|TRBV29-1|TRBJ1-1|.
CSVEGGGKTAFF
TGCAGCGTTGAGGGAGGTGGGAAAACAGCTTTCTTT
>TRBD1|TRBV7-2|TRBJ1-1|.
CASSSQGARNTEAFF
TGTGCCAGCAGCTCACAGGGGGCGAGGAACACTGAAGCTTTCTTT
>.|TRBV28|TRBJ2-7|.
CASSNPIEQYF
TGTGCCAGCAGTAATCCCATCGAGCAGTACTTC
>.|TRBV12-3/TRBV12-4|TRBJ1-1|few
CASSSGDTEAFF
TGTGCCAGCAGTTCGGGGGACACTGAAGCTTTCTTT
>.|TRBV18|TRBJ1-6|few
CASSLGRNSPLHF
TGTGCCAGCTCGCTCGGGAGGAATTCACCCCTCCACTTT
>.|TRBV7-9|TRBJ1-2|.
CASTAAGGSYTF
TGTGCCAGCACCGCCGCTGGGGGAAGCTACACCTTC
>.|TRBV5-1|TRBJ2-3|.
CASSLVEGLTDTQYF
TGCGCCAGCAGCTTGGTCGAGGGCCTCACAGATACGCAGTATTTT
>.|TRBV9|TRBJ2-1|.
CASSVTADLYNEQFF
TGTGCCAGCAGCGTAACAGCGGACCTGTACAATGAGCAGTTCTTC
>.|TRBV4-2|TRBJ1-6|.
CASRWKGGDSSPLHF
TGTGCCAGCAGGTGGAAGGGGGGAGACAGTTCACCCCTCCACTTT
>.|TRBV30|TRBJ2-7|.
CAWSVTYEQYF
TGTGCCTGGAGTGTGACCTACGAGCAGTACTTC
>.|TRBV7-2|TRBJ2-3|.
CASSMSGDTQYF
TGTGCCAGCAGCATGTCCGGAGATACGCAGTATTTT
>TRBD1|TRBV30|TRBJ1-2|.
CAWSDRGKGYTF
TGTGCCTGGAGTGACAGGGGGAAAGGCTACACCTTC
>.|TRBV24-1|TRBJ2-3|.
CATSEGGWRAQSDTQYF
TGTGCCACCAGTGAGGGGGGCTGGAGGGCCCAGTCGGATACGCAGTATTTT
>TRBD2|TRBV19|TRBJ2-1|.
CASRKDRGTSSNNEQFF
TGTGCCAGTAGAAAAGATCGTGGGACTAGCTCAAACAATGAGCAGTTCTTC